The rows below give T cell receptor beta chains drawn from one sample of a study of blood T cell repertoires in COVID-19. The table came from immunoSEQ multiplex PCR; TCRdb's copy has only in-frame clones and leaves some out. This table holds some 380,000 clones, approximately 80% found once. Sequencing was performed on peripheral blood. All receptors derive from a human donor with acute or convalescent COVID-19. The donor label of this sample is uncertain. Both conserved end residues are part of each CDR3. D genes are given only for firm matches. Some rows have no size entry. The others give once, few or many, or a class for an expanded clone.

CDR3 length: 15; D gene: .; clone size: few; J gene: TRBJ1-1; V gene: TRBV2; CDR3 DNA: TGTGCCAGCAAGCACCTGACAGAGATGAACACTGAAGCTTTCTTT; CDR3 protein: CASKHLTEMNTEAFF
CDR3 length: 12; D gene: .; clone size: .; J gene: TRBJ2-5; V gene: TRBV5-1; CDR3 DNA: TGCGCCAGCATGGGGCCTCAAGAGACCCAGTACTTC; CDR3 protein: CASMGPQETQYF
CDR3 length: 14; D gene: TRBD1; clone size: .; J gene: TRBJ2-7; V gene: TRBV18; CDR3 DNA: TGTGCCAGCTCACTGTCTCAGGGGGTATACGAGCAGTACTTC; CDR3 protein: CASSLSQGVYEQYF
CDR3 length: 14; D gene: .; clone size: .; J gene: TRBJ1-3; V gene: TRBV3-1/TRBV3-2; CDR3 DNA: TGTGCCAGCAGAAGGCAGGGCGCTGGAAACACCATATATTTT; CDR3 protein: CASRRQGAGNTIYF
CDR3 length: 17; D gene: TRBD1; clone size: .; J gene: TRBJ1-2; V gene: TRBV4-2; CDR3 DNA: TGTGCCAGCAGCCAAGATCCGGGTACAGGGGAAGCGGGTGGCTACACCTTC; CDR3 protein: CASSQDPGTGEAGGYTF
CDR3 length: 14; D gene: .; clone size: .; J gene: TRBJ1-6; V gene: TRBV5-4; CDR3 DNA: TGTGCCAGCAGTCCGGCGGTTAAGGATTCACCCCTCCACTTT; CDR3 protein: CASSPAVKDSPLHF
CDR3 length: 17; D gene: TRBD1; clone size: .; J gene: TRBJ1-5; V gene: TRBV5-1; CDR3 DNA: TGCGCCAGCACCCTAGGGACAGGGGGGGGACGCAATCAGCCCCAGCATTTT; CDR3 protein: CASTLGTGGGRNQPQHF
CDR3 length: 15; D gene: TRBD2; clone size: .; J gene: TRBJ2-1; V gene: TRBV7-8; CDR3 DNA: TGTGCCAGCAGCCTTAGCGGGAGCTCCTACAATGAGCAGTTCTTC; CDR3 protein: CASSLSGSSYNEQFF
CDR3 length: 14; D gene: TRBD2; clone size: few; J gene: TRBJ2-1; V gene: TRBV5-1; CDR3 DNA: TGCGCCAGCAGAGCGGGAGAAGGATACAATGAGCAGTTCTTC; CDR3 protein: CASRAGEGYNEQFF
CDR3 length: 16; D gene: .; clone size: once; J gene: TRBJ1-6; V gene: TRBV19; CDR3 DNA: TGTGCCAGTAGGGACTCCAGGGGAACACATAATTCACCCCTCCACTTT; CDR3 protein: CASRDSRGTHNSPLHF
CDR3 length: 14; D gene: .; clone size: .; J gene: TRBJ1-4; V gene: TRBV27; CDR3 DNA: TGTGCCAGCAGACGCGACAGCCTGAATGAAAAACTGTTTTTT; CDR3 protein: CASRRDSLNEKLFF
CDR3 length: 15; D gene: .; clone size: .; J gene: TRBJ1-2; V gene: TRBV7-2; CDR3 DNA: TGTGCCAGCAGCCCAGAACGTATCCTTGGCTATGGCTACACCTTC; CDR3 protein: CASSPERILGYGYTF
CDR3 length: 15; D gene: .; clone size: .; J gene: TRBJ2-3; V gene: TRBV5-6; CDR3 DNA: TGTGCCAGCAGCTTGGTAGGGGTGGAGACAGATACGCAGTATTTT; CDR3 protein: CASSLVGVETDTQYF
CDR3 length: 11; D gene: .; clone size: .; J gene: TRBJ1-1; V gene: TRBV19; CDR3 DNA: TGTGCCAGCAAGGGCCGGGGGAGAGCTTTCTTT; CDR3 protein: CASKGRGRAFF
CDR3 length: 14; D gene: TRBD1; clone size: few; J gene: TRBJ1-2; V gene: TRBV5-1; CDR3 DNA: TGCGCCAGCAGTACAGGGGGCCCTAACTATGGCTACACCTTC; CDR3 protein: CASSTGGPNYGYTF
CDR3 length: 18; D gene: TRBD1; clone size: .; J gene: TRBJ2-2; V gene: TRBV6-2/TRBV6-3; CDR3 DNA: TGTGCCAGCAGTTACCGCCCAGGGGGACGCCTGGACACCGGGGAGCTGTTTTTT; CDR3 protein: CASSYRPGGRLDTGELFF
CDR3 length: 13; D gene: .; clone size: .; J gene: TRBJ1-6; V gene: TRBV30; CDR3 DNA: TGTGCCTTCTCGGGACAAAATAATTCACCCCTCCACTTT; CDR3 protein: CAFSGQNNSPLHF
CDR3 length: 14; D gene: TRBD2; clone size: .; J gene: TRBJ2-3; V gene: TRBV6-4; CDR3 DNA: TGTGCCAGCAGCCGTGGGGGGGTGGCAGATACGCAGTATTTT; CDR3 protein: CASSRGGVADTQYF
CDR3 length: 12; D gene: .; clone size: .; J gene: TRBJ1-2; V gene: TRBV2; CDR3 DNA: TGTGCCAGCAGAGCCGTCCTGATTGGCTACACCTTC; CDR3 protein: CASRAVLIGYTF
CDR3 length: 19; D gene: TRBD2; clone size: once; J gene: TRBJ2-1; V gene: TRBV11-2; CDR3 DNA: TGTGCCAGCAGCTTAGCAGTAGCGGGGGGGCCCCCTTCCTACAATGAGCAGTTCTTC; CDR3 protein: CASSLAVAGGPPSYNEQFF
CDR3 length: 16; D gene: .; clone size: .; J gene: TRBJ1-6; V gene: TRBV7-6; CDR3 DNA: TGTGCCAGCAGCTTAGATCAGCGGGCCCTTAATTCACCCCTCCACTTT; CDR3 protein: CASSLDQRALNSPLHF